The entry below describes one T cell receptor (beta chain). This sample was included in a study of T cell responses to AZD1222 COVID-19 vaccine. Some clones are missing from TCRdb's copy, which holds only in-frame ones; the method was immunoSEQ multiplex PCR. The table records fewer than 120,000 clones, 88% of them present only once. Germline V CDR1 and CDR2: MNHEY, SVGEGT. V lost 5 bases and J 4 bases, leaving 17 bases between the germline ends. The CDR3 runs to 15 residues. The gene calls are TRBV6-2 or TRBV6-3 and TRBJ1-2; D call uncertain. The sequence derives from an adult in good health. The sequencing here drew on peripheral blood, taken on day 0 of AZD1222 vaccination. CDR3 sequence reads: CASSPGSLGGYGYTF. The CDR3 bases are TGTGCCAGCAGTCCCGGGTCTTTAGGCGGCTATGGCTACACCTTC.